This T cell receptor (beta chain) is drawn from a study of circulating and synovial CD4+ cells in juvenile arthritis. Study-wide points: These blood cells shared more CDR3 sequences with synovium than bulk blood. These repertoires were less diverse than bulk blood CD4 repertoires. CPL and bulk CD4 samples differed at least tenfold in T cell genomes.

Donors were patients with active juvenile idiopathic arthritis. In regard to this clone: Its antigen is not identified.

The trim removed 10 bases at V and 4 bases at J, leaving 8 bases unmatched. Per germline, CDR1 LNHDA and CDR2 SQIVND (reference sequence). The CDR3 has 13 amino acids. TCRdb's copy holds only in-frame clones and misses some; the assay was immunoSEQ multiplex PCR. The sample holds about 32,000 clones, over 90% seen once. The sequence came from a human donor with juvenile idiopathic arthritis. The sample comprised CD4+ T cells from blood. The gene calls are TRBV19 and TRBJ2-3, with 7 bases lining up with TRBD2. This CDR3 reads CATGTRGADTQYF. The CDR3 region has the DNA TGTGCCACCGGGACTCGGGGGGCAGATACGCAGTATTTT.